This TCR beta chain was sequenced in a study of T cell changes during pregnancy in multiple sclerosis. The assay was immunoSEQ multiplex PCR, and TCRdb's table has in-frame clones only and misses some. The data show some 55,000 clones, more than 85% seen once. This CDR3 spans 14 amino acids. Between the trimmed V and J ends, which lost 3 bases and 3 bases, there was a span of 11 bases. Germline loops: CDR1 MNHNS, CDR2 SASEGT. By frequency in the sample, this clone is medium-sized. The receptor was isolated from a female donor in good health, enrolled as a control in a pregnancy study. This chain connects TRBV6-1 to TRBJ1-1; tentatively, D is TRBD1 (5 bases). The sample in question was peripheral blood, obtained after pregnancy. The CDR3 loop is CASSESTDHTEAFF. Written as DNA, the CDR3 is TGTGCCAGCAGTGAGTCGACAGACCACACTGAAGCTTTCTTT.